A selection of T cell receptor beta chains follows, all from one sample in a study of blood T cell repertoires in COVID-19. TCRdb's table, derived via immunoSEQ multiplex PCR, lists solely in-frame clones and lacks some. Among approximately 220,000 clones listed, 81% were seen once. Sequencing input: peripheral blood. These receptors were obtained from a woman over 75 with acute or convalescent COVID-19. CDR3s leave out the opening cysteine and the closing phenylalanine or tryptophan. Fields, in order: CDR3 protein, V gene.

CDR3aa: ASSLTLNEKLF
v_gene: TRBV2

CDR3aa: ASSRGQGATQY
v_gene: TRBV27

CDR3aa: ASSLTTGEQY
v_gene: TRBV5-4

CDR3aa: ASRLWGVGNEKLF
v_gene: TRBV27

CDR3aa: ASSPPGTQPQETQY
v_gene: TRBV18

CDR3aa: AISEMGQGNTGELF
v_gene: TRBV10-3

CDR3aa: ASSSSVDTQY
v_gene: TRBV25-1

CDR3aa: SARETGGSQPQH
v_gene: TRBV29-1

CDR3aa: ASSQPNRGSNTEAF
v_gene: TRBV19

CDR3aa: ASSTGLTNTNTEAF
v_gene: TRBV5-8

CDR3aa: ASIRTGGMETQY
v_gene: TRBV6-6

CDR3aa: ASSRDRVYGQY
v_gene: TRBV28

CDR3aa: ASSRGQGQWSDEQY
v_gene: TRBV7-8